This TCR beta chain was observed in a study of early T cells in non-severe SARS-CoV-2 infection. Study at large: The input, bulk RNA from unsorted whole blood, was sequenced, and chains were unpaired. Overall study results and limits: Matching results from VDJdb favored anti-spike CD8 responses, leaving private and CD4 specificities undetected.

This CDR3 has 13 residues. The germline CDR1 and CDR2 sequences are SGHAT and FQNNGV. V was trimmed by 1 base and J by 8 bases, leaving 11 bases between them. Remarks on this clonotype: What it binds is unknown.

Attachment of unique molecular identifiers was made to individual cDNA molecules. Each CDR3 protein gets one entry after TCRdb re-called the 5' RACE reads with MiXCR. The sample gives approximately 64,000 distinct CDR3 sequences, roughly 18% of which show up once; 8% to 10% is in the top ten. This chain connects TRBV11-2 to TRBJ1-1, with no clear D. The receptor was derived from an adult who was a healthcare worker with PCR-confirmed SARS-CoV-2 infection or an uninfected control (not recorded which). Sequences were derived from whole blood, sampled at baseline. In nucleotides, the CDR3 is TGTGCCAGCAGCTTAGTAGCCGCCCCGGAAGCTTTCTTT. This translates into CASSLVAAPEAFF.